This T cell receptor beta chain emerged from a study of technical replicates of blood from a few donors. CDR3 length equals 13 residues. V gave up 6 bases and J gave up 3 bases, with 9 bases separating them. The germline V gene encodes CDR1 MNHNS and CDR2 SASEGT. Profiled with immunoSEQ multiplex PCR; TCRdb holds only in-frame clones, not every one. The data show about 93,000 clones, about 95% seen once. The chain is built from TRBV6-1 and TRBJ1-5; possible D gene TRBD1, 6 bases. Material for sequencing was T cells isolated from PBMCs. This sequence was found in a human donor in good health. CDR3 in DNA: TGTGCCAGCAGGGACAGCGACAATCAGCCCCAGCATTTT. This encodes CASRDSDNQPQHF.